This note documents a single T cell receptor (beta chain) sequence. Its antigen is still unknown. These data originate in a study of T cell responses to AZD1222 COVID-19 vaccine. Study-wide context: Pooling was applied to second doses at about 4 or about 12 weeks. Study outcomes and limitations: White British donors predominated, females outnumbered males, and clonal diversity was possibly underestimated.

Trimming left V 1 base short and J 2 bases short, with 9 bases between. The CDR3 is made up of 15 amino acids. Germline V gene data show CDR1 as SEHNR and CDR2 as FQNEAQ (reference sequence). Produced via immunoSEQ multiplex PCR; TCRdb's table is partial and in-frame only. The top ten clones hold about 4.8% of a sample with about 140,000 clones, approximately 89% of them seen once. This receptor was obtained from an adult in good health. The chain has TRBV7-9 and TRBJ1-3, with D unresolved. This specimen consisted of peripheral blood, obtained on day 0 of AZD1222 vaccination. The chain's CDR3 is CASSLGSGPGNTIYF. CDR3 in DNA: TGTGCCAGCAGCTTAGGATCAGGACCTGGAAACACCATATATTTT.